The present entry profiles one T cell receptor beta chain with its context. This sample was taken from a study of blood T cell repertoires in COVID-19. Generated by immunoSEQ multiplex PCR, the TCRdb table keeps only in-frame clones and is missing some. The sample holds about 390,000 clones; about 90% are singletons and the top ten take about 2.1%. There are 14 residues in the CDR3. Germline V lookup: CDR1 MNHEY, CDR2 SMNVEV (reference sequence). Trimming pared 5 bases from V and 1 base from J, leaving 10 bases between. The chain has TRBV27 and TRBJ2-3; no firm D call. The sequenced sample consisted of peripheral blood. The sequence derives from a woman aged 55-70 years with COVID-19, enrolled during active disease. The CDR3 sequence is CASSLQIGTDTQYF. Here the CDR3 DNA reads TGTGCCAGCAGTCTACAGATAGGCACAGATACGCAGTATTTT.